One sample yielded the 13 T cell receptor beta chains listed below, sequenced in a study of PD-L1 blockade in urothelial cancer. Repertoires were generated with immunoSEQ multiplex PCR, while TCRdb's copy carries only in-frame clones and drops some. The table records around 100,000 clones, around 82% of them present only once. The source was PBMCs, collected around atezolizumab (anti-PD-L1) treatment. The source of these receptors is a middle-aged man with urothelial cancer.

V usage is TRBV19 and J usage is TRBJ1-5; TRBD1 agrees at 9 bases. There are 16 residues in the CDR3. The ends lost 5 bases at V and 3 bases at J; junction bases unmatched: 8. From germline, CDR1 is LNHDA and CDR2 SQIVND (reference sequence). CDR3 protein: CASSFGGQGINQPQHF. The CDR3 region has the DNA TGTGCCAGTAGTTTCGGGGGACAGGGAATCAATCAGCCCCAGCATTTT.

The chain is built from TRBV9 and TRBJ2-5; 8 bases agree with TRBD2. Germline CDR1 and CDR2: SGDLS and YYNGEE. The CDR3 has 14 residues. The J segment lost 6 bases and the V segment lost 4 bases, leaving 8 bases of the junction unmatched. CDR3 sequence (DNA): TGTGCCAGCAGCTCCGGGAGGGGCCAGCAGACCCAGTACTTC. Encoded protein: CASSSGRGQQTQYF.

The chain uses TRBV18 and TRBJ1-4, with a tentative D call TRBD1 (5 bases). V was shortened by 5 bases and J by 7 bases, with 20 bases between the two germline ends. The CDR3 has 16 amino acids. CDR1 and CDR2 (germline): KGHSH, LQKENI. CDR3 residues: CASSSKPGYISEKLFF. The CDR3 DNA reads TGTGCCAGCTCATCAAAACCAGGGTACATTAGTGAAAAACTGTTTTTT. Variable domain in full (rest from reference TRBV18 and TRBJ1-4): NAGVMQNPRHLVRRRGQEARLRCSPMKGHSHVYWYRQLPEEGLKFMVYLQKENIIDESGMPKERFSAEFPKEGPSILRIQQVVRGDSAAYFCASSSKPGYISEKLFFGSGTQLSVL.

This clone was detected only a few times. The chain has TRBV30 and TRBJ2-7; 14 bases are shared with TRBD2. Germline V gene data show CDR1 as GTSNPN and CDR2 as SVGIG (reference sequence). V lost 5 bases and J lost 6; bases outside the gene matches: 6. This CDR3 is 14 amino acids long. CDR3 bases: TGTGCCTGGGCCCCGGGACTAGCGGGAGTCGAGCAGTACTTC. It codes for CAWAPGLAGVEQYF.

This clone was picked up a small number of times. The V gene is TRBV30, the J gene TRBJ1-6, with 7 positions matching TRBD1. Germline V gene sequence: CDR1 GTSNPN, CDR2 SVGIG (reference sequence). Trimming removed 5 bases from V and 9 bases from J; junction bases left unmatched: 7. The CDR3 runs 13 residues. CDR3 region: CAWGTAGSSPLHF. Written as DNA, the CDR3 is TGTGCCTGGGGGACAGCGGGCAGTTCACCCCTCCACTTT.

The V call is TRBV30, the J call TRBJ2-5; no reliable D call. Germline-derived CDR1 and CDR2 are GTSNPN and SVGIG (reference sequence). V lost 3 bases to trimming and J lost 1 base, with 12 bases between them. The CDR3 has 14 amino acids. The CDR3 protein is CAWRIRPGQETQYF. CDR3 sequence (DNA): TGTGCCTGGAGAATTCGACCGGGCCAAGAGACCCAGTACTTC.

The chain couples TRBV5-1 to TRBJ1-1, with D possibly TRBD1 on 5 matching bases. The CDR3 extends over 15 amino acids. Germline V gene data show CDR1 as SGHRS and CDR2 as YFSETQ. Trimming stripped 0 bases from V and 2 bases from J, with 11 bases between. The CDR3 sequence: CASSLVEGLNTEAFF. CDR3 nucleotide sequence: TGCGCCAGCAGCTTGGTAGAGGGACTCAACACTGAAGCTTTCTTT.

V and J are TRBV2 and TRBJ2-3, with 8 bases aligning to TRBD2. This CDR3 is built from 16 residues. Germline V gene lookup returns CDR1 SNHLY and CDR2 FYNNEI. J gave up 6 bases and V 6 bases, and 14 bases lay outside the gene matches. The CDR3 coding sequence is TGTGCCAGCAGGAGGGGGGGACTAGGGGCCATGGATACGCAGTATTTT. Translated, it gives CASRRGGLGAMDTQYF.

The rearrangement links TRBV21-1 to TRBJ1-5. TRBV21-1 is a documented pseudogene. The CDR3 length is 12 residues. The CDR3 sequence: CASLTEDQPQHF. In DNA, the CDR3 is TGTGCCAGCTTGACGGAGGATCAGCCCCAGCATTTT.

This sequence joins TRBV19 and TRBJ1-3, with 9 nucleotides matching TRBD1. With V trimmed by 7 bases and J by 4 bases, 5 bases remained unmatched. The CDR3 runs to 14 residues. Germline values: CDR1 LNHDA, CDR2 SQIVND (reference sequence). In DNA form, the CDR3 reads TGTGCCAGTACAGGACAGGGGAGAGGAAACACCATATATTTT. This encodes CASTGQGRGNTIYF. Together with reference TRBV19 and TRBJ1-3, the CDR3 gives the full variable domain: DGGITQSPKYLFRKEGQNVTLSCEQNLNHDAMYWYRQDPGQGLRLIYYSQIVNDFQKGDIAEGYSVSREKKESFPLTVTSAQKNPTAFYLCASTGQGRGNTIYFGEGSWLTVV.

The gene calls are TRBV19 and TRBJ2-3, with TRBD2 matching over 12 bases. CDR3 length: 18 amino acids. V dropped 2 bases and J dropped 1; count of bases not matched to a gene: 7. Germline V gives CDR1 LNHDA, CDR2 SQIVND (reference sequence). The CDR3, as DNA: TGTGCCAGTAGTATAAGCCTAGCGGGAGGGCCTGGCACAGATACGCAGTATTTT. It is translated as CASSISLAGGPGTDTQYF.

The rearrangement uses TRBV5-1 and TRBJ2-3; a weak D match, TRBD2 (5 bases). This CDR3 has 17 residues. Between the trimmed V and J ends, which lost 0 bases and 3 bases, there was a span of 17 bases. CDR1 is SGHRS, CDR2 YFSETQ, per germline. As DNA, the CDR3 is TGCGCCAGCAGCTTGGCCCGGGGTCTATCGGGTACAGATACGCAGTATTTT. Its protein product is CASSLARGLSGTDTQYF.

The rearrangement links TRBV5-4 to TRBJ1-2; weak D call: TRBD1 (6 bases). The CDR3 spans 12 residues. Germline V gives CDR1 SGHNT, CDR2 YYREEE (reference sequence). Trimming cost V 4 bases and J 5 bases, with 9 bases left between them. The CDR3 nucleotides are TGTGCCAGCAGCATCCAGGGGTATGGCTACACCTTC. Its protein is CASSIQGYGYTF.